A single sample is the source of the 25 T cell receptor beta chains below, sequenced in a study of shared clonotypes between healthy human individuals. Sequencing was performed with immunoSEQ multiplex PCR; in TCRdb, only in-frame clones are kept and a portion is missing. The sample lists a few million clones; around 95% were seen once. The sample was naive CD4+ T cells sorted from blood. Subset specified: CD45RA+ positively selected. These TCRs come from a man between 18 and 35 years old in good health.

The V gene is TRBV28, the J gene TRBJ2-7; TRBD2 might be the D (6 bases). Trimming cost V 3 bases and J 1 base, with 16 bases left between them. Germline assignment: CDR1 MDHEN and CDR2 SYDVKM. The CDR3 is 16 residues long. CDR3 coding DNA: TGTGCCAGCAGTTTCCGGAGGGGATCTACTTCCTACGAGCAGTACTTC. Its translation is CASSFRRGSTSYEQYF.

The chain combines TRBV10-1 with TRBJ1-3; a possible D gene is TRBD1 (6 bases). Germline CDR1 WNHNN, CDR2 SYGVQD (reference sequence). The ends were cut back, 5 bases at V and 3 bases at J, with 14 bases in the middle. The CDR3 loop spans 15 amino acids. DNA of the CDR3: TGCGCCAGCAGTCCAGGGGACCAGAATGGAAACACCATATATTTT. This translates into CASSPGDQNGNTIYF.

The J gene is TRBJ1-2, the V gene TRBV19; D is possibly TRBD1 (5 bases). V was clipped by 3 bases and J by 4 bases, with 12 bases between them. Germline lookup yields CDR1 LNHDA and CDR2 SQIVND (reference sequence). CDR3 length: 14 residues. CDR3 amino acids: CASSIPGTPYGYTF. CDR3 bases: TGTGCCAGTAGTATTCCCGGGACGCCCTATGGCTACACCTTC.

The chain uses TRBV4-1 and TRBJ1-4, with D unclear. V was shortened by 1 base and J by 6 bases, with 9 bases between the two germline ends. This CDR3 spans 14 amino acids. Germline V gene data show CDR1 as MGHRA and CDR2 as YSYEKL. The CDR3 sequence: CASSQGDKDEKLFF. CDR3 nucleotides: TGCGCCAGCAGCCAAGGCGACAAAGATGAAAAACTGTTTTTT.

V is TRBV27 and J is TRBJ1-6, with D maybe TRBD1 (5 bases). Looked up from germline, CDR1 is MNHEY and CDR2 is SMNVEV (reference sequence). The CDR3 loop spans 17 amino acids. Trimming left V 6 bases short and J 0 bases short, with 15 bases between. CDR3 in amino acids: CASRLDSTSSYNSPLHF. In DNA, the CDR3 is TGTGCCAGCAGACTAGACAGTACGAGCTCCTATAATTCACCCCTCCACTTT.

This rearrangement joins TRBV7-2 to TRBJ1-5; D unresolved. The CDR3 contains 14 residues. The V gene lost 1 base and the J gene lost 1 base, with 5 bases spanning the gap. Germline V gene data show CDR1 as SGHTA and CDR2 as FQGNSA. CDR3 sequence: CASSLDVSNQPQHF. The DNA for the CDR3 is TGTGCCAGCAGCTTAGATGTAAGCAATCAGCCCCAGCATTTT.

The V and J genes are TRBV5-1 and TRBJ2-6; D tentatively reads TRBD1 or TRBD2 (7 bases each). Germline CDR1 reads SGHRS; CDR2 reads YFSETQ. The CDR3 has 17 residues. Trimming took off 3 bases at V and 0 bases at J, with 13 bases between the two ends. CDR3 loop: CASSSGGQPSGANVLTF. DNA of the CDR3: TGCGCCAGCAGCTCGGGGGGACAGCCCTCTGGGGCCAACGTCCTGACTTTC.

CDR3 nucleotides: TGTGCCATCGGTCGGGACAGGGCGGGCACCGGGGAGCTGTTTTTT. Amino acids: CAIGRDRAGTGELFF. The rearrangement links TRBV10-3 to TRBJ2-2; 9 nucleotides align to TRBD1. The V and J ends lost 8 bases and 4 bases, in that order; junction bases with no gene match: 8. CDR3 length: 15 amino acids. Germline-derived CDR1 and CDR2 are ENHRY and SYGVKD.

For the CDR3, the DNA is TGTGCCAGCAGTCCGCGAGAAGGGAAGGAGACCCAGTACTTC. Translated, it gives CASSPREGKETQYF. This chain uses TRBV6-5 with TRBJ2-5; no definite D call. The germline gives CDR1 MNHEY, CDR2 SVGAGI. This CDR3 region has 14 residues. V gave up 5 bases and J gave up 5 bases, with 15 bases separating them.

The chain is built from TRBV10-3 and TRBJ2-7; D is perhaps TRBD1 (6 bases). Per germline, CDR1 ENHRY and CDR2 SYGVKD. The CDR3 contains 13 residues. Trimming stripped 2 bases from V and 3 bases from J, with 8 bases between. The CDR3 loop reads CAISETGRYEQYF. Written as DNA, the CDR3 is TGTGCCATCAGTGAGACAGGGCGCTACGAGCAGTACTTC.

This clone was detected only once. This chain uses TRBV5-4 with TRBJ2-2; D call uncertain. The CDR3 covers 13 residues. Trimming removed 0 bases from V and 5 bases from J, with 5 bases in between. The germline V gene has CDR1 SGHNT and CDR2 YYREEE (reference sequence). The CDR3 protein is CASSLVETGELFF. CDR3 sequence (DNA): TGTGCCAGCAGCTTGGTGGAGACCGGGGAGCTGTTTTTT.

The table lists this clone with a count of one. The chain couples TRBV4-1 to TRBJ2-1; D unresolved. The CDR3 runs to 13 residues. Germline V gene sequence: CDR1 MGHRA, CDR2 YSYEKL. Trimming left V 1 base short and J 5 bases short, with 6 bases between. CDR3 coding DNA: TGCGCCAGCAGCCAAGTCGGCAACAATGAGCAGTTCTTC. It is translated as CASSQVGNNEQFF.

The V and J genes are TRBV5-5 and TRBJ2-7, with 9 bases fitting TRBD1. V was pared by 1 base and J by 2 bases, with 1 base of the junction left unmatched. Germline values: CDR1 SGHKS, CDR2 YYEKEE (reference sequence). The CDR3 consists of 14 residues. The CDR3 reads CASSLTGGPYEQYF. The CDR3 DNA sequence: TGTGCCAGCAGCTTGACAGGGGGCCCCTACGAGCAGTACTTC.

This rearrangement joins TRBV5-1 to TRBJ2-1, with 14 bases matching TRBD2. The CDR3 covers 16 residues. With 4 bases clipped from V and 6 bases from J, the junction kept 6 bases outside the gene matches. Germline values: CDR1 SGHRS, CDR2 YFSETQ. The CDR3 spells CASSTSGTSGSNEQFF. The CDR3 DNA reads TGCGCCAGCAGCACGAGCGGGACTAGCGGGAGCAATGAGCAGTTCTTC.

The chain uses TRBV6-1 and TRBJ1-5, with 7 bases fitting TRBD1. Unmatched junction bases numbered 6, after V lost 8 bases and J lost 2 bases. CDR3 length: 14 residues. Germline-derived CDR1 and CDR2 are MNHNS and SASEGT. The CDR3 DNA sequence: TGTGCCAGCCTACAGGGGATCGGCAATCAGCCCCAGCATTTT. Protein: CASLQGIGNQPQHF.

The chain joins TRBV7-3 to TRBJ2-2; D may be TRBD2 (6 bases). The CDR3 is 16 amino acids. Germline values: CDR1 SGHTA, CDR2 FQGTGA. The V gene lost 5 bases and the J gene lost 1 base, with 14 bases spanning the gap. The CDR3 DNA reads TGTGCCAGCAGCCCCCGACAAGCGGGGAACACCGGGGAGCTGTTTTTT. This sequence encodes CASSPRQAGNTGELFF.

This clone has more than one count but fewer than ten. The sample contains more than one DNA sequence encoding this CDR3. This rearrangement joins TRBV28 to TRBJ2-7; D ambiguous. The CDR3 is 12 residues long. The germline CDR1 and CDR2 sequences are MDHEN and SYDVKM. Between the trimmed V and J ends, which lost 2 bases and 2 bases, there was a span of 4 bases. The CDR3 loop is CASSLGTYEQYF. The CDR3 region has the DNA TGTGCCAGCAGTTTAGGCACCTACGAGCAGTACTTC.

The chain employs TRBV28 and TRBJ2-1; possibly TRBD1 for D (6 bases). V was shortened by 6 bases and J by 0 bases, with 12 bases between the two germline ends. The length of the CDR3 is 15 residues. Germline V gene lookup returns CDR1 MDHEN and CDR2 SYDVKM. CDR3 amino acids: CASRIDRSSYNEQFF. The CDR3 DNA is TGTGCCAGCAGAATCGACAGGAGCTCCTACAATGAGCAGTTCTTC.

The chain combines TRBV13 with TRBJ2-5, with 8 bases identical to TRBD2. The germline gives CDR1 PRHDT, CDR2 FYEKMQ (reference sequence). This CDR3 contains 14 residues. V lost 3 bases and J lost 5; bases outside the gene matches: 5. The CDR3 sequence is CASSFGRGGETQYF. The CDR3 DNA reads as TGTGCCAGCAGCTTCGGGCGCGGGGGGGAGACCCAGTACTTC. Using reference TRBV13 and TRBJ2-5 for the parts outside the CDR3, the full variable domain is AAGVIQSPRHLIKEKRETATLKCYPIPRHDTVYWYQQGPGQDPQFLISFYEKMQSDKGSIPDRFSAQQFSDYHSELNMSSLELGDSALYFCASSFGRGGETQYFGPGTRLLVL.

The chain couples TRBV10-3 to TRBJ2-5; TRBD2 agrees at 7 bases. The CDR3 loop spans 15 amino acids. After removal of 8 bases from V and 4 bases from J, the junction contained 13 bases not matched to a gene. Germline values: CDR1 ENHRY, CDR2 SYGVKD. The CDR3 region is CAISIGREMGETQYF. The DNA for the CDR3 is TGTGCCATCTCTATAGGGCGGGAGATGGGAGAGACCCAGTACTTC.

The V call is TRBV5-1, the J call TRBJ1-4; 7 bases agree with TRBD1. Trimming removed 0 bases from V and 8 bases from J; junction bases left unmatched: 7. The germline V gene encodes CDR1 SGHRS and CDR2 YFSETQ. This CDR3 spans 15 amino acids. This chain's CDR3 is CASSLEGATAEKLFF. DNA for the CDR3: TGCGCCAGCAGCTTGGAGGGGGCCACGGCGGAAAAACTGTTTTTT.

This chain connects TRBV28 to TRBJ2-7; D tentatively fits TRBD1 or TRBD2 (5 bases each). V lost 2 bases, J lost 6 bases, and 11 bases lay in between. Germline V gene data show CDR1 as MDHEN and CDR2 as SYDVKM. The CDR3 is made up of 13 amino acids. The CDR3 here is CASSLVGGGEQYF. The CDR3 coding sequence is TGTGCCAGCAGTTTAGTTGGGGGTGGCGAGCAGTACTTC.

The chain has TRBV5-1 and TRBJ1-4, with D possibly matching TRBD1 (5 bases). The CDR3 is made up of 15 amino acids. Looked up from germline, CDR1 is SGHRS and CDR2 is YFSETQ. The V gene lost 4 bases and the J gene lost 0 bases, with 10 bases spanning the gap. The CDR3 spells CASSRDAATNEKLFF. CDR3 in DNA: TGCGCCAGCAGCCGGGACGCCGCAACTAATGAAAAACTGTTTTTT.

The chain combines TRBV18 with TRBJ2-3; 10 bases are a match to TRBD2. The germline gives CDR1 KGHSH, CDR2 LQKENI. V gave up 4 bases and J gave up 3 bases; unmatched junction bases: 10. The CDR3 sequence is 17 residues long. Here the CDR3 reads CASSLPTSGHPTDTQYF. Written as DNA, the CDR3 is TGTGCCAGCTCACTTCCGACTAGCGGGCACCCGACAGATACGCAGTATTTT.

The CDR3 is CAISDWGQGKAGELFF. Here the CDR3 DNA reads TGTGCCATCAGTGATTGGGGACAGGGGAAGGCCGGGGAGCTGTTTTTT. The chain couples TRBV10-3 to TRBJ2-2, with 10 bases fitting TRBD1. The CDR3 contains 16 residues. V trimming: 3 bases; J trimming: 6 bases; junction bases outside the gene matches: 7. Germline V gives CDR1 ENHRY, CDR2 SYGVKD.